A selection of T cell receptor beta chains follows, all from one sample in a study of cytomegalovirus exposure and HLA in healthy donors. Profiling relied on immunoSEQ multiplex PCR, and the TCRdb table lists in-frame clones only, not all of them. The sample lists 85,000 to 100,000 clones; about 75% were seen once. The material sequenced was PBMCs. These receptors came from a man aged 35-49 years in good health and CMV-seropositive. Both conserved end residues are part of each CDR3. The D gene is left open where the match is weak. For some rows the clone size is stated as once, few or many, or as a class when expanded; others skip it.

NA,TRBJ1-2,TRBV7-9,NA,CASSRFSSQGQRVYGYTF,TGTGCCAGCAGCCGGTTTTCCTCACAGGGTCAGAGGGTTTATGGCTACACCTTC
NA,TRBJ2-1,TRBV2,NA,CASRVGLDSYNEQFF,TGTGCCAGCAGGGTGGGGCTAGACTCCTACAATGAGCAGTTCTTC
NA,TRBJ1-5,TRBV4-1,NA,CASSQKDSGQPQHF,TGCGCCAGCAGCCAGAAGGACAGCGGTCAGCCCCAGCATTTT
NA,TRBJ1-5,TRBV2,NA,CASTMGLGGNQPQHF,TGTGCCAGCACCATGGGTCTCGGAGGCAATCAGCCCCAGCATTTT
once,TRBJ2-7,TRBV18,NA,CASSPRGQGLYEQYF,TGTGCCAGCTCACCACGGGGTCAGGGACTCTACGAGCAGTACTTC
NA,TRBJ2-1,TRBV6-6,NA,CASGYSLYNEQFF,TGTGCCAGCGGGTATAGCCTTTACAATGAGCAGTTCTTC
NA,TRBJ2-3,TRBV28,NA,CASSLTPRRGDVSDTQYF,TGTGCCAGCAGTTTAACCCCGAGGAGGGGTGATGTATCAGATACGCAGTATTTT
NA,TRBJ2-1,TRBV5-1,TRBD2,CASSLETSGSYEQFF,TGCGCCAGCAGCTTGGAGACTAGCGGGAGTTATGAGCAGTTCTTC
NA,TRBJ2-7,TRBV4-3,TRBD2,CASSQDHGRANEQYF,TGCGCCAGCAGCCAAGATCACGGGAGGGCCAACGAGCAGTACTTC
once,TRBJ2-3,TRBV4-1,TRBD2,CASSRGGTRGTDTQYF,TGCGCCAGCAGCCGGGGGGGTACCCGGGGCACAGATACGCAGTATTTT
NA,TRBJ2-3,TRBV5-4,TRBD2,CASSLASWAGGSTDTQYF,TGTGCCAGCAGCTTGGCCAGTTGGGCGGGGGGTAGCACAGATACGCAGTATTTT
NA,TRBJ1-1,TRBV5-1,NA,CASRQGPGTEAFF,TGCGCCAGCAGACAGGGCCCGGGCACTGAAGCCTTCTTT
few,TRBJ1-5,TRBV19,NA,CASIKDGGNQPQHF,TGTGCCAGTATCAAGGACGGAGGGAATCAGCCCCAGCATTTT
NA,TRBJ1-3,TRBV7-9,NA,CASSLMASSGNTIYF,TGTGCCAGCAGCTTAATGGCATCTTCTGGAAACACCATATATTTT
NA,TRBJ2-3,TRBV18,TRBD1,CASSVRQGTDTQYF,TGTGCCAGCTCCGTGCGACAGGGAACAGATACGCAGTATTTT
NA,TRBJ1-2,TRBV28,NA,CASSLGGAPYGYTF,TGTGCCAGCAGTTTAGGGGGGGCGCCCTATGGCTACACCTTC
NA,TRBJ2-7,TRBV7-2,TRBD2,CASSLASLAGPYEQYF,TGTGCCAGCAGCTTAGCGTCACTAGCGGGGCCCTACGAGCAGTACTTC
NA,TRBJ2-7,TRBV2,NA,CASSEAAGRFRDEQYF,TGTGCCAGCAGTGAAGCGGCAGGGAGGTTTAGGGACGAGCAGTACTTC
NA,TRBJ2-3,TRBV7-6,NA,CASSLSADTDTQYF,TGTGCCAGCAGCTTGTCGGCGGACACAGATACGCAGTATTTT
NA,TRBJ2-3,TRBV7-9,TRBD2,CASVIGTSGGTSNTQYF,TGTGCCAGCGTTATTGGGACTAGCGGGGGAACCAGTAATACGCAGTATTTT
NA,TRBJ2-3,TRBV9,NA,CASSVGSAGAGDTQYF,TGTGCCAGCAGCGTAGGGTCCGCGGGCGCGGGAGATACGCAGTATTTT
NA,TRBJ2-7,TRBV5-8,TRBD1,CASSSTGGRYEQYF,TGTGCCAGCAGCTCGACAGGGGGTCGGTACGAGCAGTACTTC
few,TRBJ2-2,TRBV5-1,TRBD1,CASSLVQGADTGELFF,TGCGCCAGCAGCTTGGTTCAGGGGGCTGACACCGGGGAGCTGTTTTTT
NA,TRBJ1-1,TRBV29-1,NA,CSVAQPDRNTEAFF,TGCAGCGTTGCCCAGCCCGACAGGAACACTGAAGCTTTCTTT
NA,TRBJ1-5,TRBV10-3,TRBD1,CAISESLGQGFNQPQHF,TGTGCCATCAGTGAGTCCTTAGGACAGGGTTTCAATCAGCCCCAGCATTTT
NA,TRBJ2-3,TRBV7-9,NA,CASSLAQGHETDTQYF,TGTGCCAGCAGCTTAGCTCAGGGTCATGAAACAGATACGCAGTATTTT
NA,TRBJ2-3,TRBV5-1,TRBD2,CASSAGLAGAADTQYF,TGCGCCAGCAGCGCGGGACTAGCGGGAGCGGCAGATACGCAGTATTTT
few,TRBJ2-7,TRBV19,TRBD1,CASQTGGAYEQYF,TGTGCCAGTCAGACAGGGGGAGCCTACGAGCAGTACTTC
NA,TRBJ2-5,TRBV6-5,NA,CASRPGLFQTQYF,TGTGCCAGCAGGCCAGGGTTGTTTCAGACCCAGTACTTC
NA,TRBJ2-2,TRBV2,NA,CASSERGTGELFF,TGTGCCAGCAGTGAACGGGGAACCGGGGAGCTGTTTTTT
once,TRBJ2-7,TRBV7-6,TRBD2,CASSGTLAGVTNEQYF,TGTGCCAGCAGCGGTACCCTAGCGGGAGTAACTAACGAGCAGTACTTC
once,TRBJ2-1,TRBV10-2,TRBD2,CASTEGGYHNEQFF,TGCGCCAGCACGGAGGGAGGGTACCACAATGAGCAGTTCTTC
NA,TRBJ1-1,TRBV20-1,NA,CSAREGGGTFF,TGCAGTGCTAGAGAAGGTGGGGGCACCTTCTTT
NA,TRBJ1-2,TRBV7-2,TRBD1,CASSQNYRGELYGYTF,TGTGCCAGCAGCCAAAATTACAGGGGGGAATTGTATGGCTACACCTTC
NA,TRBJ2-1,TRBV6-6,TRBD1,CASSYGQGTDEQFF,TGTGCCAGCAGTTACGGACAGGGTACGGATGAGCAGTTCTTC
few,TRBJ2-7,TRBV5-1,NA,CASSVGSYEQYF,TGCGCCAGCAGTGTTGGGAGTTACGAGCAGTACTTC
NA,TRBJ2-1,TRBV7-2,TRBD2,CASSFGGRINEQFF,TGTGCCAGCAGCTTTGGCGGGAGAATCAATGAGCAGTTCTTC
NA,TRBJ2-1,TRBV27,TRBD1,CASYRFLQGGTNEQFF,TGTGCCAGCTACAGGTTCTTACAGGGGGGCACAAATGAGCAGTTCTTC
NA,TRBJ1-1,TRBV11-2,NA,CASSLEGVMNTEAFF,TGTGCCAGCAGCTTAGAAGGAGTCATGAACACTGAAGCTTTCTTT
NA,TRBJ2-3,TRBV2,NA,CASSDTTRGTQYF,TGTGCCAGCAGTGATACTACTAGAGGTACGCAGTATTTT
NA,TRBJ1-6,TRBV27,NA,CASRGEAGSYSPLHF,TGTGCCAGCAGGGGCGAAGCGGGTAGTTATTCACCCCTCCACTTT
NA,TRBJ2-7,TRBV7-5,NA,CARSFLEPGQRREQYF,TGTGCCAGAAGCTTTCTGGAACCGGGACAGCGTAGGGAGCAGTACTTC